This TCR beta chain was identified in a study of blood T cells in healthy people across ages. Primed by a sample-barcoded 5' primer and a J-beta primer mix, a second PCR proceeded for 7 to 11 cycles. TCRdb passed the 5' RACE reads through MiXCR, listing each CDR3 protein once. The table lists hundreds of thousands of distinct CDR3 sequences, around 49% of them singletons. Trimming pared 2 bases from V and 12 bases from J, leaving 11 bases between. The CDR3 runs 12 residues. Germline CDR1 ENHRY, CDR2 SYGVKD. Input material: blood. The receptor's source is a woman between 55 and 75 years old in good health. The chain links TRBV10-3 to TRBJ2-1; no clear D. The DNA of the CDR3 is TGTGCCATCAGTGAGACCGCTTGGGGGCAGTTCTTC. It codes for CAISETAWGQFF.